The clone carrying this T cell receptor beta chain is classed as medium-sized. Its target is not known. Each CDR3 protein gets one entry after TCRdb re-called the reads with MiXCR. Of fewer than 550,000 distinct CDR3 sequences listed, approximately 31% are singletons. This record belongs to a study of T cell repertoires in cytomegalovirus infection. Study information: Both a matching HLA type and CMV infection were indicated by public TCR beta signatures.

Study results and caveats: Dominating the ex vivo response were HLA-C-restricted CMV-specific TCR beta clonotypes.

The CDR3 runs 13 residues. Germline V gene sequence: CDR1 SGHTA, CDR2 FQGNSA. The V and J ends lost 11 bases and 2 bases respectively, with 13 bases between them. The receptor's source is a human donor in good health (CMV status not recorded). Some clones in this sample may be carry-over from other donors' samples. The chain links TRBV7-2 to TRBJ2-1, with D unresolved. The sequenced sample was PBMCs. The chain's CDR3 is CAATPGPYNEQFF. CDR3 coding DNA: TGTGCCGCCACGCCGGGCCCCTACAATGAGCAGTTCTTC.